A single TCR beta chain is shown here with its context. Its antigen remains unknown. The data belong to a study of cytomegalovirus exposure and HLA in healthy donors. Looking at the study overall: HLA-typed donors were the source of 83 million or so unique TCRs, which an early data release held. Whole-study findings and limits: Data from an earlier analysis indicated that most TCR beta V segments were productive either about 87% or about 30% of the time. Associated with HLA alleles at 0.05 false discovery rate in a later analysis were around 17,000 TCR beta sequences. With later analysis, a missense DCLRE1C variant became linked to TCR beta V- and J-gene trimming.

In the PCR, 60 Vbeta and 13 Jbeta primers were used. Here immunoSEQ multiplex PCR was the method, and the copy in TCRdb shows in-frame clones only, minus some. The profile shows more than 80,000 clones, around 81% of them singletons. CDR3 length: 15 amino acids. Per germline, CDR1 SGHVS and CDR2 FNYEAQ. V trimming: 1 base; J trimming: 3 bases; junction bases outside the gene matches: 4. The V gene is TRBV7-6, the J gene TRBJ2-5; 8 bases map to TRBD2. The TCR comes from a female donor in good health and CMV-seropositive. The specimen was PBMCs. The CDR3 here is CASSLGGRGEETQYF. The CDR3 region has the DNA TGTGCCAGCAGCTTAGGGGGGCGGGGGGAAGAGACCCAGTACTTC.